These 16 T cell receptor beta chains were sequenced from one sample in a study of T cell repertoires in cytomegalovirus infection (dated by TCRdb to between 2018 and 2021). The treatment or condition tag for this specimen amounts to: in vitro stimulation with specific CMV peptide epitopes to enrich CMV-specific T cells. These receptors' antigens are unknown. The data were produced on an Illumina HiSeq 1500. TCRdb reanalyzed the raw reads on its own, using fastp at Q25 for trimming and MiXCR for clone calling, and kept in-frame beta chains. Rows with a matching CDR3 protein are joined into one entry that keeps the most common DNA and genes. Counted in this sample were a few hundred thousand distinct CDR3 sequences; 20% to 25% of them appeared once. The ten largest clones capture less than 15% of the sample. Here the sequenced sample was cultured PBMCs, taken from culture after CMV antigen stimulation. The receptors stem from a human donor in good health (CMV status not recorded). Some clones in this sample may be carry-over from other donors' samples.

The chain joins TRBV20-1 to TRBJ1-2; 7 nucleotides line up with TRBD1. After removal of 6 bases from V and 3 bases from J, the junction contained 16 bases not matched to a gene. This CDR3 is built from 16 residues. Germline CDR1 and CDR2: DFQATT and SNEGSKA (reference sequence). The chain's CDR3 is CSARQEQGTLDYGYTF. CDR3 DNA sequence: TGCAGTGCACGCCAAGAACAGGGGACCCTCGACTATGGCTACACCTTC.

J is TRBJ2-3 and V is TRBV20-1; D unresolved. This CDR3 region has 14 residues. CDR1 DFQATT and CDR2 SNEGSKA come from the germline V gene (reference sequence). V was shortened by 0 bases and J by 4 bases, with 11 bases between the two germline ends. CDR3 amino acids: CSARDGLGADTQYF. The CDR3 nucleotides read TGCAGTGCTAGAGATGGGCTTGGTGCAGATACGCAGTATTTT.

This clonotype was seen a few times. The chain combines TRBV7-2 with TRBJ2-7, with TRBD2 matching over 10 bases. The CDR3 length is 15 residues. V lost 6 bases and J lost 4; bases outside the gene matches: 9. Germline CDR1 reads SGHTA; CDR2 reads FQGNSA. Here the CDR3 reads CASRGGLAGAYEQYF. DNA of the CDR3: TGTGCCAGCAGAGGCGGGCTAGCGGGAGCATACGAGCAGTACTTC.

The chain joins TRBV27 to TRBJ1-5, with D maybe TRBD1 (5 bases). The V gene lost 6 bases and the J gene lost 0 bases, with 9 bases spanning the gap. Per germline, CDR1 MNHEY and CDR2 SMNVEV (reference sequence). The CDR3 consists of 14 residues. CDR3 sequence reads: CASRGGNSNQPQHF. The CDR3 nucleotides read TGTGCCAGCAGGGGGGGGAATAGCAATCAGCCCCAGCATTTT.

In its sample, this clonotype was seen a few times. This chain links TRBV20-1 with TRBJ2-2, with 8 positions matching TRBD2. The CDR3 totals 13 residues. The J segment lost 6 bases and the V segment lost 6 bases, leaving 6 bases of the junction unmatched. In germline, CDR1 is DFQATT, CDR2 SNEGSKA (reference sequence). For the CDR3, the DNA is TGCAGTGCGAGGACTAGCAATTCCGGGGAGCTGTTTTTT. It specifies CSARTSNSGELFF.

The chain couples TRBV19 to TRBJ1-2, with a tentative D call TRBD1 (5 bases). CDR3 length equals 18 residues. V was trimmed by 4 bases and J by 4 bases, leaving 25 bases between them. Per the germline V gene, CDR1 is LNHDA and CDR2 is SQIVND (reference sequence). The CDR3 is CASSTDGTSGGRIYGYTF. The DNA for the CDR3 is TGTGCCAGTAGTACGGACGGGACGTCTGGAGGAAGAATCTATGGCTACACCTTC.

The chain combines TRBV15 with TRBJ1-2, with TRBD1 identical over 9 bases. In germline, CDR1 is LNHNV, CDR2 YYDKDF (reference sequence). CDR3 length: 15 amino acids. V lost 0 bases and J lost 8; bases outside the gene matches: 7. The CDR3 is CATSRDGDRDGGYTF. Here the CDR3 DNA reads TGTGCCACCAGCAGAGATGGGGACAGGGACGGAGGCTACACCTTC.

The chain links TRBV7-2 to TRBJ1-5; tentative D call: TRBD1 (5 bases). V lost 5 bases and J 5 bases, leaving 10 bases between the germline ends. Per the germline V gene, CDR1 is SGHTA and CDR2 is FQGNSA. CDR3 size: 13 residues. The CDR3 reads CASSRDQDQPQHF. The CDR3, as DNA: TGTGCCAGCAGCCGGGACCAGGATCAGCCCCAGCATTTT. Using reference TRBV7-2 and TRBJ1-5 for the parts outside the CDR3, the full variable domain is GAGVSQSPSNKVTEKGKDVELRCDPISGHTALYWYRQSLGQGLEFLIYFQGNSAPDKSGLPSDRFSAERTGGSVSTLTIQRTQQEDSAVYLCASSRDQDQPQHFGDGTRLSIL.

This clonotype was seen more than once but under ten times. V usage is TRBV20-1 and J usage is TRBJ1-2, with D unresolved. The CDR3 has 13 amino acids. Germline V gives CDR1 DFQATT, CDR2 SNEGSKA (reference sequence). Trimming shortened V by 6 bases and J by 8 bases, and 19 bases separated the two germline ends. CDR3 nucleotide sequence: TGCAGTGCCCCTCAGAACTGGGCTGGGGGCTACACCTTC. This gives the protein CSAPQNWAGGYTF.

The rearrangement joins TRBV11-3 to TRBJ2-3, with 7 bases that match TRBD2. Germline V gives CDR1 SGHNT, CDR2 YENEEA. V lost 5 bases, J lost 0 bases, and 8 bases stayed unmatched. This CDR3 has 16 residues. The CDR3 DNA reads TGTGCCAGCAGCCCTAAGAGGACTAGAAGCACAGATACGCAGTATTTT. It is translated as CASSPKRTRSTDTQYF.

This clonotype was seen repeatedly, ten times or more. This sequence joins TRBV7-2 and TRBJ2-7; 7 positions match TRBD2. V shed 0 bases and J 0 bases; nucleotides not matched to a gene: 5. The CDR3 runs 16 residues. Germline V gives CDR1 SGHTA, CDR2 FQGNSA. The CDR3 reads CASSLAGGSNSYEQYV. In DNA, the CDR3 is TGTGCCAGCAGCTTAGCGGGCGGGAGCAACTCCTACGAGCAGTACGTC.

In this sample, this clonotype turned up many times. The rearrangement joins TRBV7-8 to TRBJ2-7; 11 bases match TRBD2. Germline loops: CDR1 SGHVS, CDR2 FQNEAQ. V lost 4 bases and J lost 2; bases outside the gene matches: 7. This CDR3 is 16 amino acids long. CDR3 residues: CASSSVSGRAAYEQYF. CDR3 nucleotides: TGTGCCAGCAGCTCCGTTAGCGGGAGGGCTGCCTACGAGCAGTACTTC.

A few counts support this clonotype. The CDR3 region is CASSNTGAANTEAFF. For the CDR3, the DNA is TGTGCCAGCAGCAATACAGGGGCAGCGAACACTGAAGCTTTCTTT. The chain links TRBV28 to TRBJ1-1; 7 nucleotides match TRBD1. This CDR3 region has 15 residues. J gave up 1 base and V 6 bases, and 8 bases lay outside the gene matches. Germline-derived CDR1 and CDR2 are MDHEN and SYDVKM. Together with reference TRBV28 and TRBJ1-1, the CDR3 gives the full variable domain: DVKVTQSSRYLVKRTGEKVFLECVQDMDHENMFWYRQDPGLGLRLIYFSYDVKMKEKGDIPEGYSVSREKKERFSLILESASTNQTSMYLCASSNTGAANTEAFFGQGTRLTVV.

This clonotype was seen many times. V and J are TRBV6-5 and TRBJ2-7; D is perhaps TRBD1 (5 bases). The length of the CDR3 is 13 residues. Germline V CDR1 and CDR2: MNHEY, SVGAGI. V dropped 2 bases and J dropped 6 bases, with 11 bases sitting between them. The CDR3 DNA reads TGTGCCAGCAGTTACAACAGGTACGGCGAGCAGTACTTC. Protein sequence: CASSYNRYGEQYF.

The rearrangement links TRBV9 to TRBJ2-2, with TRBD1 matching over 9 bases. Germline CDR1 is SGDLS and CDR2 is YYNGEE. With 4 bases clipped from V and 7 bases from J, the junction kept 8 bases outside the gene matches. The CDR3 has 15 amino acids. The CDR3 region has the DNA TGTGCCAGCAGCCCTGGGACAGGGAAGGTCGGGGAGCTGTTTTTT. Translation gives CASSPGTGKVGELFF.

V and J are TRBV7-9 and TRBJ2-7, with 7 bases identical to TRBD1. V shed 3 bases and J 4 bases; nucleotides not matched to a gene: 3. Germline lookup yields CDR1 SEHNR and CDR2 FQNEAQ (reference sequence). The CDR3 sequence is 13 residues long. CDR3 sequence: CASSFGRGYEQYF. For the CDR3, the DNA is TGTGCCAGCAGCTTCGGCAGGGGGTACGAGCAGTACTTC.